This is a list of T cell receptor beta chains from one sample in a study of shared clonotypes between healthy human individuals. TCRdb keeps only in-frame clones here, not all; method: immunoSEQ multiplex PCR. The data contain about 300,000 clones, about 74% of them singletons. Sequencing used memory CD4+ T cells sorted from blood. Receptors originate from a man aged 30-40 years in good health. Both conserved end residues are part of each CDR3. A D gene is named only where the DNA matches it firmly. Where a row states a size, it is once, few, many or the class of an expanded clone; other rows omit it.

TRBV6-1	TRBJ2-2	TRBD2	NA	CASSGPGRGISTGELFF	TGTGCCAGCAGTGGTCCAGGGAGGGGTATTTCCACCGGGGAGCTGTTTTTT
TRBV28	TRBJ1-3	TRBD1	NA	CASSPAGQSGNTIYF	TGTGCCAGCAGTCCCGCGGGACAGTCTGGAAACACCATATATTTT
TRBV28	TRBJ1-2	NA	NA	CASVSGYGYTF	TGTGCCAGCGTATCCGGCTATGGCTACACCTTC
TRBV5-5	TRBJ1-5	NA	NA	CASSSTGEQGGFSNQPQHF	TGTGCCAGCAGCTCTACTGGCGAACAGGGTGGATTTAGCAATCAGCCCCAGCATTTT
TRBV20-1	TRBJ1-2	NA	NA	CSAPNNYGYTF	TGCAGTGCCCCAAATAACTATGGCTACACCTTC
TRBV25-1	TRBJ2-7	NA	NA	CASSDPTGSSYEQYF	TGTGCCAGCAGTGACCCGACAGGTTCTTCCTACGAGCAGTACTTC
TRBV10-2	TRBJ2-5	NA	NA	CASSDTTRAQETQYF	TGCGCCAGCAGTGACACGACGAGGGCCCAAGAGACCCAGTACTTC
TRBV5-1	TRBJ2-1	NA	once	CASSLQQTSSYNEQFF	TGCGCCAGCAGCTTACAACAGACAAGCTCCTACAATGAGCAGTTCTTC
TRBV19	TRBJ2-7	NA	NA	CASRRGGEPSYEQYF	TGTGCCAGTAGAAGGGGGGGAGAGCCTTCCTACGAGCAGTACTTC
TRBV27	TRBJ1-2	NA	NA	CASSPWVTNYGYTF	TGTGCCAGCAGCCCCTGGGTGACTAACTATGGCTACACCTTC
TRBV27	TRBJ2-2	NA	few	CASSTLEPGELFF	TGTGCCAGCAGTACCCTAGAACCCGGGGAGCTGTTTTTT
TRBV11-2	TRBJ2-1	NA	NA	CASSWTAYEQFF	TGTGCCAGCAGTTGGACAGCTTATGAGCAGTTCTTC
TRBV19	TRBJ1-1	NA	many	CASRPSGGNTEAFF	TGTGCCAGTAGACCCTCGGGGGGGAACACTGAAGCTTTCTTT
TRBV29-1	TRBJ2-7	NA	NA	CSVEDAHEQYF	TGCAGCGTTGAGGACGCCCACGAGCAGTACTTC
TRBV2	TRBJ2-6	NA	many	CASGRGSGANVLTF	TGTGCCAGCGGTCGGGGTTCTGGGGCCAACGTCCTGACTTTC
TRBV10-1	TRBJ2-1	NA	NA	CASSESIGAPEQFF	TGCGCCAGCAGTGAGTCGATTGGGGCCCCCGAGCAGTTCTTC
TRBV30	TRBJ1-1	NA	NA	CAWSTLGLHTEAFF	TGTGCCTGGAGTACCTTGGGGTTACACACTGAAGCTTTCTTT
TRBV6-1	TRBJ2-3	NA	NA	CASSGVYTDTQYF	TGTGCCAGCAGCGGGGTCTACACAGATACGCAGTATTTT
TRBV2	TRBJ2-3	NA	NA	CASSEHLGSSDTQYF	TGTGCCAGCAGTGAACATCTAGGCAGTTCAGATACGCAGTATTTT
TRBV5-4	TRBJ2-3	NA	NA	CASSHWTDTQYF	TGTGCCAGCAGCCACTGGACAGATACGCAGTATTTT
TRBV13	TRBJ2-6	TRBD1	NA	CASSPGQGVTGANVLTF	TGTGCCAGCAGCCCTGGACAGGGGGTAACTGGGGCCAACGTCCTGACTTTC
TRBV7-9	TRBJ2-7	NA	NA	CASSLAGEQYF	TGTGCCAGCAGCTTAGCCGGAGAGCAGTACTTC
TRBV18	TRBJ1-2	NA	NA	CASSPSTASSRGYTF	TGTGCCAGCTCACCAAGTACAGCCAGTTCGCGGGGCTACACCTTC
TRBV28	TRBJ1-5	NA	few	CASDLTRDQPQHF	TGTGCCAGCGACCTAACTCGGGATCAGCCCCAGCATTTT
TRBV6-5	TRBJ1-2	NA	many	CASSSLTGTGYTF	TGTGCCAGCAGTTCCCTTACAGGGACGGGCTACACCTTC
TRBV2	TRBJ2-2	NA	NA	CASSVGSPGELFF	TGTGCCAGCAGTGTCGGGAGTCCCGGGGAGCTGTTTTTT
TRBV7-2	TRBJ2-1	NA	NA	CASSSSFGGYEQFF	TGTGCCAGCAGCTCATCATTCGGGGGCTATGAGCAGTTCTTC
TRBV18	TRBJ2-7	TRBD1	NA	CASSPLPGQELYEQYF	TGTGCCAGCTCACCCCTACCGGGACAGGAACTCTACGAGCAGTACTTC
TRBV6-6	TRBJ2-1	TRBD2	NA	CASSLTSGNEQFF	TGTGCCAGCAGCTTGACTAGCGGGAATGAGCAGTTCTTC
TRBV7-9	TRBJ2-1	NA	NA	CASSFKGGSMVEQFF	TGTGCCAGCAGCTTTAAAGGGGGGTCAATGGTTGAGCAGTTCTTC
TRBV7-9	TRBJ2-7	NA	NA	CASSGVYEQYF	TGTGCCAGCAGCGGAGTCTACGAGCAGTACTTC
TRBV20-1	TRBJ2-7	NA	NA	CSAGTGLKDRF	TGCAGTGCTGGTACAGGGTTAAAGGACCGCTTC
TRBV2	TRBJ2-3	NA	NA	CASSESGDGDTQYF	TGTGCCAGCAGTGAATCAGGAGATGGAGATACGCAGTATTTT
TRBV6-5	TRBJ2-7	TRBD1	NA	CASSSRDRPSYEQYF	TGTGCCAGCAGTTCCCGGGACAGGCCCTCCTACGAGCAGTACTTC
TRBV19	TRBJ1-5	NA	many	CASSLRAGSQPQHF	TGTGCCAGTAGCCTCAGGGCGGGATCTCAGCCCCAGCATTTT
TRBV7-6	TRBJ2-1	TRBD2	once	CASSLLLTSGRNEQFF	TGTGCCAGCAGCTTACTTCTGACTAGCGGGAGGAATGAGCAGTTCTTC